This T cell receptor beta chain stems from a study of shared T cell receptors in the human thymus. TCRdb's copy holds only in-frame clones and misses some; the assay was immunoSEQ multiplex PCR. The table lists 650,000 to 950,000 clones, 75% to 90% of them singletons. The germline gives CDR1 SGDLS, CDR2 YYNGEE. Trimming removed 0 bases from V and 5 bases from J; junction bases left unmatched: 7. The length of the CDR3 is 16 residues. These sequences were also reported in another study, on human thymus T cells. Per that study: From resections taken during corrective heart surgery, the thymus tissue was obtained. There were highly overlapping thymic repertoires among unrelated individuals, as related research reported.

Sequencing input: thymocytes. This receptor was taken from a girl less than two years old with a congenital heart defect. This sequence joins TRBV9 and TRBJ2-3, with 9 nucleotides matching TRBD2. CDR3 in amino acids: CASSVGLRGGIDTQYF. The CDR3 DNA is TGTGCCAGCAGCGTAGGTTTGCGGGGGGGCATAGATACGCAGTATTTT.